The clone carrying this T cell receptor (beta chain) was recorded many times. The germline gene is not matched at one end of the junction; a read error may be the cause. These data come from a study of blood T cell repertoires in COVID-19. The CDR3 is made up of 17 amino acids. Germline V lookup: CDR1 SSHAT, CDR2 FNYEAQ (reference sequence). Authors' data handling: For nucleated cells, counts were estimated from reference gene primer amplification. Sequencing was performed with immunoSEQ multiplex PCR; in TCRdb, only in-frame clones are kept and a portion is missing. The V and J calls and clone size are taken from that table; D and trimming were inferred from the DNA. In the table there are a few hundred thousand clones, around 87% of which are singletons.

The chain employs TRBV7-7 and TRBJ2-7, with TRBD2 as a possible D gene (6 bases). The sample was peripheral blood. This TCR came from a woman aged 30 to 39 with COVID-19, enrolled during active disease. For the CDR3, the DNA is TGTGCTAGCAGCTTAGGCCCCCCAGGAGGGTCGGGTGACGAGCAGTACTTC. Encoded protein: CASSLGPPGGSGDEQYF.